These 11 T cell receptor beta chains were all obtained from the same sample, sequenced in a study of cytomegalovirus exposure and HLA in healthy donors. This PCR relied on a set of 60 Vbeta primers and 13 Jbeta primers. The repertoire was sequenced with immunoSEQ multiplex PCR; TCRdb's copy has only in-frame clones and lacks some. The table lists approximately 110,000 clones, 70% to 80% of them singletons, with about 1.8% in the top ten. Sample: PBMCs. These receptors all stem from a man aged 45-65 years in good health and CMV-seronegative.

CDR3 protein: CASSSQGSSKNIQYF. DNA of the CDR3: TGTGCCAGCAGCTCACAGGGGTCGAGCAAAAACATTCAGTACTTC. The chain combines TRBV7-8 with TRBJ2-4; 7 bases fit TRBD1. V shed 4 bases and J 3 bases; nucleotides not matched to a gene: 6. Germline V gives CDR1 SGHVS, CDR2 FQNEAQ. This CDR3 has 15 amino acids. The full variable domain, rest sourced from reference TRBV7-8 and TRBJ2-4, is GAGVSQSPRYKVAKRGQDVALRCDPISGHVSLFWYQQALGQGPEFLTYFQNEAQLDKSGLPSDRFFAERPEGSVSTLKIQRTQQEDSAVYLCASSSQGSSKNIQYFGAGTRLSVL.

The V call is TRBV4-1, the J call TRBJ1-1; tentative D call: TRBD1 (6 bases). The CDR3 is made up of 15 amino acids. Looked up from germline, CDR1 is MGHRA and CDR2 is YSYEKL. With 0 bases removed from V and 5 bases from J, the gap between germline ends came to 13 bases. DNA for the CDR3: TGCGCCAGCAGCCAAGAGGACAGCCAGAGGACTGAAGCTTTCTTT. Protein: CASSQEDSQRTEAFF.

Of note for this clone: An end of the junction differs from the germline gene, which may be a read error. The chain has TRBV7-9 and TRBJ1-5; D not resolved. The CDR3 runs 13 residues. The germline CDR1 and CDR2 sequences are SEHNR and FQNEAQ (reference sequence). CDR3 DNA: TGTTCCAGCAGCTTGGGCTCAGCTCAGCCCCAGCATTTT. Protein: CSSSLGSAQPQHF.

A single count supports this clone. The genes are TRBV10-3 and TRBJ2-1, with 7 bases identical to TRBD1. CDR1 ENHRY and CDR2 SYGVKD come from the germline V gene. This CDR3 has 18 residues. V lost 7 bases, J lost 0 bases, and 15 bases stayed unmatched. CDR3 amino acids: CAIKSGQGVGSSYNEQFF. The CDR3 DNA reads as TGTGCCATCAAATCCGGGCAGGGGGTGGGGAGCTCCTACAATGAGCAGTTCTTC.

This clone was detected only a few times. V gene TRBV6-5 combines with J gene TRBJ2-5, with D perhaps TRBD1 (6 bases). With 3 bases removed from V and 4 bases from J, the gap between germline ends came to 18 bases. Germline assignment: CDR1 MNHEY and CDR2 SVGAGI. This CDR3 spans 16 amino acids. CDR3 bases: TGTGCCAGCAGTTATTCCAAACAGGGTTGGACAGAGACCCAGTACTTC. Its protein is CASSYSKQGWTETQYF.

This clone has only one observation. The chain has TRBV18 and TRBJ1-1; no definite D call. Germline loops: CDR1 KGHSH, CDR2 LQKENI. V lost 4 bases to trimming and J lost 1 base, with 10 bases between them. The CDR3 spans 14 residues. The CDR3 spells CASSRQQQNTEAFF. CDR3 in DNA: TGTGCCAGCTCACGTCAACAGCAGAACACTGAAGCTTTCTTT.

J is TRBJ2-5 and V is TRBV4-1; unclear D gene. The CDR3 is made up of 14 amino acids. Germline V gives CDR1 MGHRA, CDR2 YSYEKL. V lost 4 bases, J lost 8 bases, and 17 bases lay in between. CDR3 bases: TGCGCCAGCAGCCGACCCTCGGAGCCCCGAACCCAGTACTTC. This sequence encodes CASSRPSEPRTQYF.

This sequence joins TRBV6-6 and TRBJ1-5; 7 bases line up with TRBD1. The CDR3 loop spans 15 amino acids. V shed 0 bases and J 11 bases; nucleotides not matched to a gene: 10. Germline V gene data show CDR1 as MNHNY and CDR2 as SVGAGI (reference sequence). The CDR3 DNA reads as TGTGCCAGCAGTTACTCGGGGTCCTCAGGGGGAGCCCAGCATTTT. Amino acid sequence: CASSYSGSSGGAQHF.

This clone was counted a few times. This rearrangement joins TRBV9 to TRBJ1-6; D is uncertain. The CDR3 covers 16 residues. Trimming took 0 bases from V and 8 from J, leaving 15 bases between them. Looked up from germline, CDR1 is SGDLS and CDR2 is YYNGEE. The chain's CDR3 is CASSVGANFPDSPLHF. In DNA, the CDR3 is TGTGCCAGCAGCGTAGGGGCTAACTTCCCGGATTCACCCCTCCACTTT.

The chain couples TRBV7-2 to TRBJ2-5; 8 nucleotides match TRBD2. The CDR3 sequence is 16 residues long. The J segment lost 2 bases and the V segment lost 4 bases, leaving 9 bases of the junction unmatched. The V gene's germline CDR1 is SGHTA and CDR2 FQGNSA. The CDR3 protein is CASSSTWRGDQETQYF. Here the CDR3 DNA reads TGTGCCAGCAGCTCCACTTGGCGGGGGGATCAAGAGACCCAGTACTTC.

This clone was recorded a few times. The gene calls are TRBV7-9 and TRBJ1-4, with TRBD1 matching over 7 bases. Germline V CDR1 and CDR2: SEHNR, FQNEAQ (reference sequence). Germline trimming cut 6 bases from V and 2 bases from J; bases unmatched to any gene: 6. The CDR3 consists of 15 residues. The CDR3 sequence: CASSYGGGTNEKLFF. CDR3 in DNA: TGTGCCAGCAGTTACGGAGGGGGCACTAATGAAAAACTGTTTTTT.